This entry is about one T cell receptor beta chain. Its target antigen remains unknown. This entry is derived from a study of cytomegalovirus exposure and HLA in healthy donors (dated by TCRdb to about 2017). Background for the entire study: An earlier analysis of approximately 590 of the donors reported more than 250 Gb of sequence data and some 120 million unique TCR beta sequences from about 179 million T cells. A later analysis re-examined previously published TCR beta repertoires from more than 650 donors and added high-resolution HLA genotyping to investigate patterns of TCR occurrence. In a later genetic analysis, genome-wide SNP genotypes for about three fifths of the roughly 670 donors were used, and that subset was treated as a discovery cohort. Across 300 to 500 genotyped donors of the cohort, an average of about 240,000 unique TCR beta nucleotide sequences per donor were sequenced, and approximately 19% of those sequences were non-productive. Typing coverage differed by locus: A, B, C, DRB1 and DQB1 were typed in about 620-630 donors, DQA1 in 500 to 550, DPA1 in some 570, and DPB1 in roughly 450. Donor age, sex, ethnicity and CMV serostatus were compiled together with the repertoire data. The aim of the study was to test whether cataloging public T cell receptors could identify signatures of past pathogen exposure. HLA typing included class I and class II loci at four-digit resolution. The study profiled the T cell repertoires of approximately 700 subjects by immunosequencing and related them to cytomegalovirus serostatus. In an earlier analysis of roughly 540 of the donors, high-throughput TCR beta sequencing was used to judge whether each TCR beta V gene segment behaved as functional or pseudogenic. Every discovery cohort repertoire had been produced on one sequencing platform. The genetic ancestry cluster associated with self-reported Caucasian donors included 81% of the approximately 430 genotyped donors. Rather than drawing on any new phenotypic data, the later analysis identified candidate immune exposures from TCR beta sequences and the way those sequences occurred across donors. Because of strong linkage in the cohort, roughly five DR-DQ haplotypes were treated as single units for association and clustering. In addition to the first cohort of 650 to 800 subjects, a separate validation cohort of 120 different subjects was used. High-throughput TCR immunosequencing, statistical association of individual TCRs with disease status, and machine learning were combined to predict cytomegalovirus infection status. An early release covering approximately 600 HLA-typed donors comprised 250 to 350 gigabases of sequencing data and around 86 million unique TCR sequences. What the work shows at the level of the full study, not this receptor alone: Strong co-occurrence of HLA alleles, especially DR and DQ, made assigning TCR associations to individual alleles difficult. Linkage disequilibrium might explain the correlated functional status among segregating V segments, but an unknown experimental factor could not be ruled out. The classifier was reported to diagnose cytomegalovirus status with high specificity and sensitivity in both the original cohort and the validation cohort. The sequencing pipeline was judged likely to have produced a cluster of highly shared sequence variants as a technical artifact. Some IMGT-functional V segments, including TRBV6-2 and TRBV6-3, could not be distinguished by the 87-base-pair reads and were therefore excluded. CMV serostatus was the only immune exposure information available for the cohort. Because HLA typing was unavailable for some donors at each locus, only the typed subset was used in association tests. In this cohort, only TCR beta chains were sequenced, and detectable features were limited by the absence of alpha or paired-chain data. Around 16 rarely observed V segments, including chromosome 9 orphons, were excluded from the earlier analysis of about 500 of the donors because counts were too low. A further reported finding was that TCR beta sequences accurately predicted the HLA-A and HLA-B alleles for most subjects in the first cohort. Several of the top co-occurrence clusters appeared to be linked to parvovirus B19, influenza, CMV and Epstein-Barr virus, according to a later analysis. In a later genetic analysis, a missense DCLRE1C variant was associated with V-gene and J-gene trimming of TCR beta chains, and the association was replicated in an independent cohort. According to a later genetic analysis, donors in an Asian-associated ancestry cluster had fewer N-insertions in productive TCRs than the approximately 670-donor mean. A few of the identified cytomegalovirus-associated TCR beta chains were confirmed in vitro to be specific for cytomegalovirus antigens. Presence/absence analyses assumed roughly uniform sequencing depth across donors, an assumption that may not hold. The authors suggested that the approach could potentially be generalized to other disease states and immunological phenotypes. At a false discovery rate of 0.05, a later analysis linked 15,000 to 20,000 TCR beta sequences to specific HLA alleles. In an earlier analysis of 587 of the donors, most TCR beta V segments appeared in productive rearrangements about 87% or about 30% of the time, broadly matching IMGT annotations. Across donors, most TCR sequences were observed very rarely, whereas some public TCRs were present in many individuals. In a later analysis, TCR association rates were found to vary across HLA loci, with the most associated TCRs seen for DRB1 alleles and the fewest for HLA-C alleles. A total of 164 TCR beta chains were listed by the study as associated with cytomegalovirus. Most CMV-associated TCR beta chains appeared to be HLA-restricted in a later analysis, and the HLA associations seemed to be driven largely by CMV exposure. Compared with equally common non-associated chains, HLA-associated TCR beta chains in a later analysis were more clonally expanded and had lower generation probabilities.

The germline V gene yields SNHLY for CDR1 and FYNNEI for CDR2. V is cut by 6 bases and J by 0 bases, and the space between the germline ends is 9 bases. From cysteine to phenylalanine, the CDR3 is 14 amino acids long. The retained sequence is limited to the CDR3, 42 bases, with the frame set at the first base. The cohort was made up of 500 to 850 healthy bone marrow donors. At the time of sampling, every cohort member was nominally healthy, though immune exposures that went unrecorded were likely present. The donor tested CMV seropositive, placing the donor among the 289 seropositive members of the cohort. Each donor provided a peripheral blood sample, and peripheral blood mononuclear cells were used for TCR beta sequencing. The Qiagen DNeasy Blood Extraction Kit was used to extract genomic DNA from the blood cell samples. The protocol used for the library was the immunoSEQ multiplex PCR assay. For the multiplex PCR, a mixture combining 60 forward primers for TCR Vbeta segments and 13 reverse primers for TCR Jbeta segments was used. Amplification of the CDR3 region of rearranged TCR beta genes was performed with a multiplex PCR assay on genomic DNA. The Illumina HiSeq System was used to sequence the amplified TCR beta libraries as 87-base-pair reads. The original methods were these. A later analysis counted some 80 million unique TCR beta chains across the 670 or so repertoires, and around 9.9 million of these chains were shared by at least two donors. A nearest-neighbor algorithm error-corrected the raw reads and collapsed the reads into unique sequences, merging closely related sequences to remove PCR and sequencing errors. V, D and J gene segments were assigned by aligning CDR3 sequences to IMGT reference sequences. For a sequence to be retained, at least a six-nucleotide match to both a V gene segment and a J gene segment was required. Rearrangements were called productive when the CDR3 lacked stop codons and stayed in frame with V and J; all others were non-productive. CDR3 was defined by IMGT convention, running from the second conserved V-encoded cysteine to the conserved J-encoded phenylalanine. The earlier analysis of 500 to 650 of the donors excluded any sequence lacking an unambiguous match to a single V gene segment. In an earlier analysis of 587 of the donors, V segments were called functional above 56.7% productive rearrangements and were called segregating when the between-donor standard deviation exceeded 5%. A statistical classification framework was built to diagnose cytomegalovirus status from the catalog of TCR beta chain sequences. In a later analysis, V and J genes were assigned by comparing TCR nucleotide sequences against IMGT/GENE-DB human TR gene sequences. In a later analysis, CDR3 sequences and most-parsimonious VDJ recombination scenarios were assigned using the TCRdist pipeline. A later analysis defined each TCR beta chain by its CDR3 amino acid sequence plus V-gene family, and excluded reads lacking a unique V-gene family. To address suspected cross-contamination and a sequencing artifact, a later analysis removed around 590 highly shared, low-generation-probability nucleotide sequences. In a later analysis, a clonal expansion index for each public chain was calculated from normalized within-repertoire ranks of inferred template counts. Generation probabilities in a later analysis came from a VDJ recombination model fitted to out-of-frame rearrangements, and those results were checked against IGoR. Hypergeometric tests were used in a later analysis to score TCR-TCR, TCR-HLA and TCR-CMV co-occurrence, with a repertoire-size bias correction applied to the TCR pairs. False discovery rates were estimated in a later analysis by permuting HLA or CMV assignments 20 times. In a later analysis, co-occurring TCRs were grouped with DBSCAN, and TCRdist sequence similarity was added when clustering was performed within HLA-allele-positive subsets. For co-occurrence clustering, repertoires with fewer than 30,000 or more than 120,000 public chains were excluded, along with 4 to 6 repertoires with anomalous nucleotide sharing. In TCRdb, the immuneACCESS table is reduced to in-frame sequences with V and J assigned. These tables do not hold every clone; where another copy was compared, an unresolved V gene accounts for under half, and the others remain unexplained. The DNA gave D and trimming, while V, J and clone size come from that table. This sample's table lists approximately 210,000 clones. The top ten hold 0.75% to 1% of the sample.

The chain links TRBV2 with TRBJ1-3; tentative D gene TRBD1, with 5 bases matching. This clonotype was obtained from a woman under 40 in good health and CMV-seropositive. The sequenced sample was PBMCs. Read as DNA, the sequence is TGTGCCAGCAGGTGGGGGGGCTCTGGAAACACCATATATTTT. Its translation is CASRWGGSGNTIYF. The CDR3, completed at both ends by the reference TRBV2 and TRBJ1-3 genes, gives the full variable domain EPEVTQTPSHQVTQMGQEVILRCVPISNHLYFYWYRQILGQKVEFLVSFYNNEISEKSEIFDDQFSVERPDGSNFTLKIRSTKLEDSAMYFCASRWGGSGNTIYFGEGSWLTVV.